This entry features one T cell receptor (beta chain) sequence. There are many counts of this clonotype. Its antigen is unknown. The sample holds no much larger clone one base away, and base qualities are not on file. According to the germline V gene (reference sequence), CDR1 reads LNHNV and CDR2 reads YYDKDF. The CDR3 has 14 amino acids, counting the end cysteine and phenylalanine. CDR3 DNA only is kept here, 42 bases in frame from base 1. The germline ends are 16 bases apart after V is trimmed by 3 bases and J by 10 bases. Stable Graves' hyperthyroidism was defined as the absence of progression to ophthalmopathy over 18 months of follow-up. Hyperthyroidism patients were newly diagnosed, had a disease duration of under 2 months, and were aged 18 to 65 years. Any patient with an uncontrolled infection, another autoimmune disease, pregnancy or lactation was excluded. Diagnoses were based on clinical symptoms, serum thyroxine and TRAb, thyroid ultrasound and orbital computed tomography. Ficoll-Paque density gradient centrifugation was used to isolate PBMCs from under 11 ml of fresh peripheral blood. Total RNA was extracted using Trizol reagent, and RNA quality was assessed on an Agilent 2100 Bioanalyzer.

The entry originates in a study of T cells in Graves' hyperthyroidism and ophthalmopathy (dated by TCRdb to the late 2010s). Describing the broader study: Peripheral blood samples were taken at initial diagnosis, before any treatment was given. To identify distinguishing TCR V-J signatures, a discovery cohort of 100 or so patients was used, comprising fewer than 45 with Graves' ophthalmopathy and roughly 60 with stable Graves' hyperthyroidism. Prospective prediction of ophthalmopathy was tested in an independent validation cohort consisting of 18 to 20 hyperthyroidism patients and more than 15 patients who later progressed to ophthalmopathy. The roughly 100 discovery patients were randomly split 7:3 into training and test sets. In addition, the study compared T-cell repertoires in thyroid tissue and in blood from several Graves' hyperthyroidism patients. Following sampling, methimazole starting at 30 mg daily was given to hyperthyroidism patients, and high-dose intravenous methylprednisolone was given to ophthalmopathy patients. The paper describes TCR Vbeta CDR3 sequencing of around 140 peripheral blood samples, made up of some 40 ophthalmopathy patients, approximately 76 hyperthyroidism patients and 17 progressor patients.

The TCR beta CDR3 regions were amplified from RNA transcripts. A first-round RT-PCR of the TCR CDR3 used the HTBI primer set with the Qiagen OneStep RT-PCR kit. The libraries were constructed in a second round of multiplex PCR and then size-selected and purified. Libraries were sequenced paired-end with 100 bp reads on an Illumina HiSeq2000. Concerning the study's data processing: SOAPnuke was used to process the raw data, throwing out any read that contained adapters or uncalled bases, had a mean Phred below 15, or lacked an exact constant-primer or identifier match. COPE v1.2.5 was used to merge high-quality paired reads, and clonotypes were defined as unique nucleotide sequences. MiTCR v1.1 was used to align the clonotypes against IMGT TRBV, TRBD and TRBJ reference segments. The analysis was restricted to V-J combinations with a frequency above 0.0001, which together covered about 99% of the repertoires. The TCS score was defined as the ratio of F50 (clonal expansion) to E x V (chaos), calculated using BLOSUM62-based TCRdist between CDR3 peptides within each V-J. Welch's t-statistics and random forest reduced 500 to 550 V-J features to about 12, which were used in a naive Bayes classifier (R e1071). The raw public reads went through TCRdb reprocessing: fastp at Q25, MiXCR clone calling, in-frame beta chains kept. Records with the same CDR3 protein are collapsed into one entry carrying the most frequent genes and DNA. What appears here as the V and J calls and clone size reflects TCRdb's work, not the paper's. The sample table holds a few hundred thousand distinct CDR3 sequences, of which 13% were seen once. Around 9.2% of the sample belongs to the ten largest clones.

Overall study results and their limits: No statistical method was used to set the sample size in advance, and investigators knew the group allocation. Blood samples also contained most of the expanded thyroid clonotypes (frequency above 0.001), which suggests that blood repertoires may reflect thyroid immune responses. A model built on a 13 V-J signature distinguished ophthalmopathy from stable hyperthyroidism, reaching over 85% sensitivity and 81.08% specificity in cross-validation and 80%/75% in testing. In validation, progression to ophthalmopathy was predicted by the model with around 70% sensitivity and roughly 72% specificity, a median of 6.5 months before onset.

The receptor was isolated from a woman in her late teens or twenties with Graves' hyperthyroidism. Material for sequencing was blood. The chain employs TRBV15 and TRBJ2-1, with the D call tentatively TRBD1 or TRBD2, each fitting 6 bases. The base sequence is TGTGCCACCAGCAGGGTGACAGGCGGAGGGGAGCAGTTCTTC. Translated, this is CATSRVTGGGEQFF.